This is a list of T cell receptor beta chains from one sample in a study of shared clonotypes between healthy human individuals. TCRdb's copy holds only in-frame clones and misses some; the assay was immunoSEQ multiplex PCR. Of about 580,000 clones listed, roughly 98% are singletons. The specimen sequenced was naive CD8+ T cells sorted from blood. These receptor sequences come from a man under 40 in good health. CDR3s include the opening cysteine and the closing phenylalanine or tryptophan. The D gene is left open where the match is weak. Clone sizes are given selectively: once, few, many, or a class where the clone is expanded.

j_call	clone_size	d_call	v_call	cdr3_aa	cdr3_nt
TRBJ2-7	-	-	TRBV29-1	CSVRGADSYEQYF	TGCAGCGTAAGGGGAGCCGACTCCTACGAGCAGTACTTC
TRBJ1-5	once	TRBD1	TRBV28	CASSSPDRGGQPQHF	TGTGCCAGCAGTTCTCCGGACAGGGGAGGTCAGCCCCAGCATTTT
TRBJ2-1	-	TRBD2	TRBV19	CASSAGTSGRTYNEQFF	TGTGCCAGTAGCGCCGGGACTAGCGGGAGGACCTACAATGAGCAGTTCTTC
TRBJ1-5	-	TRBD1	TRBV30	CAWSRGQASNQPQHF	TGTGCCTGGAGCCGGGGACAGGCGAGCAATCAGCCCCAGCATTTT
TRBJ1-5	-	-	TRBV6-6	CASSPGPQHF	TGTGCCAGCAGCCCAGGGCCCCAGCATTTT
TRBJ1-5	-	TRBD1	TRBV28	CASSYLRTGGQPQHF	TGTGCCAGCAGTTACCTCCGGACAGGGGGTCAGCCCCAGCATTTT
TRBJ2-6	-	-	TRBV15	CATSLPGTLTNSGANVLTF	TGTGCCACCAGCCTACCCGGGACACTCACTAACTCTGGGGCCAACGTCCTGACTTTC
TRBJ1-2	-	-	TRBV27	CAKRDRLSGYTF	TGTGCCAAGCGGGACCGTCTCTCTGGCTACACCTTC
TRBJ2-1	-	TRBD2	TRBV29-1	CSVEGGLANEQFF	TGCAGCGTTGAAGGGGGACTAGCAAATGAGCAGTTCTTC
TRBJ2-3	-	-	TRBV9	CASSGRDRITDTQYF	TGTGCCAGCAGCGGCCGGGACCGGATCACAGATACGCAGTATTTT
TRBJ2-2	once	-	TRBV7-9	CASTLTSTALRELFF	TGTGCCAGCACCCTAACTAGCACAGCACTGAGGGAGCTGTTTTTT
TRBJ2-7	-	TRBD2	TRBV14	CASSPAGAYEQYF	TGTGCCAGCAGCCCGGCGGGGGCCTACGAGCAGTACTTC
TRBJ2-2	-	TRBD1	TRBV13	CASSSWTGGGGELFF	TGTGCCAGCAGCTCCTGGACAGGGGGCGGCGGGGAGCTGTTTTTT
TRBJ2-7	-	-	TRBV13	CASSAGDRYEQYF	TGTGCCAGCAGCGCTGGAGACAGATACGAGCAGTACTTC
TRBJ2-1	once	TRBD2	TRBV5-4	CASSTIAGSYNEQFF	TGTGCCAGCAGCACCATAGCGGGCTCCTACAATGAGCAGTTCTTC
TRBJ2-2	-	TRBD2	TRBV9	CASSGGSPGELFF	TGTGCCAGCAGCGGCGGGAGCCCCGGGGAGCTGTTTTTT
TRBJ2-1	-	TRBD1	TRBV27	CASSPGTGDEQFF	TGTGCCAGCAGTCCGGGGACAGGGGATGAGCAGTTCTTC
TRBJ2-1	-	TRBD2	TRBV7-6	CASSPHRASGLHNEQFF	TGTGCCAGCAGCCCCCACCGGGCTAGCGGGCTACACAATGAGCAGTTCTTC
TRBJ1-1	-	TRBD1	TRBV6-5	CAAETGTGNTEAFF	TGTGCCGCAGAAACGGGGACAGGGAACACTGAAGCTTTCTTT
TRBJ2-3	-	-	TRBV15	CATSRRDTISTDTQYF	TGTGCCACCAGCAGACGCGACACCATCTCCACAGATACGCAGTATTTT
TRBJ2-5	-	TRBD1	TRBV13	CASSPDTSGGQETQYF	TGTGCCAGCAGCCCCGACACATCAGGGGGCCAAGAGACCCAGTACTTC
TRBJ2-1	-	-	TRBV5-6	CASSVTGNSYNEQFF	TGTGCCAGCAGCGTTACAGGGAACTCCTACAATGAGCAGTTCTTC
TRBJ2-3	-	TRBD2	TRBV5-4	CASKTSGSPDTQYF	TGTGCCAGCAAAACTAGCGGGAGCCCAGATACGCAGTATTTT
TRBJ2-1	-	-	TRBV6-1	CASSEASVGQILYNEQFF	TGTGCCAGCAGTGAAGCGTCAGTCGGGCAGATCCTCTACAATGAGCAGTTCTTC
TRBJ2-7	-	-	TRBV30	CAWTGDSYEQYF	TGTGCCTGGACCGGCGACTCCTACGAGCAGTACTTC
TRBJ2-1	-	TRBD1	TRBV7-9	CASSRDSYNEQFF	TGTGCCAGCAGTCGGGACAGCTACAATGAGCAGTTCTTC
TRBJ2-1	-	TRBD2	TRBV6-5	CASSYLSSGPGNEQFF	TGTGCCAGCAGTTACCTTTCTAGCGGACCTGGGAATGAGCAGTTCTTC
TRBJ2-1	-	-	TRBV29-1	CSVAGGAYNEQFF	TGCAGCGTTGCCGGGGGAGCCTACAATGAGCAGTTCTTC
TRBJ1-4	-	-	TRBV10-2	CASSERQPNEKLFF	TGCGCCAGCAGTGAGAGGCAGCCGAATGAAAAACTGTTTTTT
TRBJ2-3	-	-	TRBV9	CASSVIRQDTQYF	TGTGCCAGCAGCGTAATTAGGCAGGATACGCAGTATTTT
TRBJ2-7	-	-	TRBV5-1	CASEGGGKGNEQYF	TGCGCCAGCGAGGGGGGCGGAAAAGGGAACGAGCAGTACTTC
TRBJ1-4	-	-	TRBV25-1	CASSEVGPYEKLFF	TGTGCCAGCAGTGAAGTGGGACCGTATGAAAAACTGTTTTTT